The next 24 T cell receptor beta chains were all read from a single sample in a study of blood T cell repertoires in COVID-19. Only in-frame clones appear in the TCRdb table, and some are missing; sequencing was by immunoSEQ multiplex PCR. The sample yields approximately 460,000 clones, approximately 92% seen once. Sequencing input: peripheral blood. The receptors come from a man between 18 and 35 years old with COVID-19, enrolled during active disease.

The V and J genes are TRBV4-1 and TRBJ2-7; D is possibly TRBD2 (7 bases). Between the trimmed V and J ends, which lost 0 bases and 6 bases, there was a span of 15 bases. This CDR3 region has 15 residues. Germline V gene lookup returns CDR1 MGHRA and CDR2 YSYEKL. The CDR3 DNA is TGCGCCAGCAGCCAAGAGGGGGGGCGGTCAATCGAGCAGTACTTC. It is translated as CASSQEGGRSIEQYF.

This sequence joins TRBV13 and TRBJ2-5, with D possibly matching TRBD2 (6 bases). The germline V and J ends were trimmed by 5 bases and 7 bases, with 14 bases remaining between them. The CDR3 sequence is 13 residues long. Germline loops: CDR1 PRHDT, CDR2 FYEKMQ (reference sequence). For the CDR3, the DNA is TGTGCCAGCAGCCCCGGACTACTCGCGACCCAGTACTTC. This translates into CASSPGLLATQYF.

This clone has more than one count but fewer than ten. The CDR3 region is CASSQDRGYTEAFF. In DNA form, the CDR3 reads TGTGCCAGCAGCCAAGACAGGGGATACACTGAAGCTTTCTTT. The V and J genes are TRBV3-1 (or the pseudogene TRBV3-2) and TRBJ1-1; D possibly corresponds to TRBD1 (6 bases). The germline CDR1 and CDR2 sequences are LGHDT and YNNKEL (reference sequence). The CDR3 consists of 14 residues. V shed 0 bases and J shed 3 bases, with 8 bases lying between them.

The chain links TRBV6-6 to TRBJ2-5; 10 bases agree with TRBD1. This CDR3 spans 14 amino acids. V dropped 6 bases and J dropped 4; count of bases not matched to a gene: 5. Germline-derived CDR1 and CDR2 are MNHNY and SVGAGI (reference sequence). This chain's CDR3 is CASSHGQGGETQYF. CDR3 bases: TGTGCCAGCAGCCACGGACAGGGGGGAGAGACCCAGTACTTC.

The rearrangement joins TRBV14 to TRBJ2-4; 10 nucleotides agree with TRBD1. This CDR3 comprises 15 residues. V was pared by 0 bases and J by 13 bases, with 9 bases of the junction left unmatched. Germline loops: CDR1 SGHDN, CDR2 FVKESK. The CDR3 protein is CASSQEMGTGAFQYF. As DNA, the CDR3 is TGTGCCAGCAGCCAAGAAATGGGGACAGGGGCTTTCCAGTACTTC.

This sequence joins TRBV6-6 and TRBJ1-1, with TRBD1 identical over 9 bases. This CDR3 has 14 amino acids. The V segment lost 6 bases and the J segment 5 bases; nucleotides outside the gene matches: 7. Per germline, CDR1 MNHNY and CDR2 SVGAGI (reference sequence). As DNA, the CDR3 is TGTGCCAGCAGCTCCCGGGACAGGGCTACTGAAGCTTTCTTT. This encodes CASSSRDRATEAFF.

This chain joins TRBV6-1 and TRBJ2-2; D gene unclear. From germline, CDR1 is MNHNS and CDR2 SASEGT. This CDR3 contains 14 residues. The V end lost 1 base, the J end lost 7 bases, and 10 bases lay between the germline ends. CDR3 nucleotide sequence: TGTGCCAGCAGTGAAGTCAGGCCCGACGGGGAGCTGTTTTTT. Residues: CASSEVRPDGELFF.

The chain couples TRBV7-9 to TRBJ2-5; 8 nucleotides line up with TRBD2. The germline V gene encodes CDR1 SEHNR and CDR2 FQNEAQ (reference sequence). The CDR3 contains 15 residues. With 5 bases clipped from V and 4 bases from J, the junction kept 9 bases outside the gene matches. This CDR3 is CASSPAGAGVETQYF. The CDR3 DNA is TGTGCCAGCAGCCCCGCTGGAGCGGGGGTAGAGACCCAGTACTTC.

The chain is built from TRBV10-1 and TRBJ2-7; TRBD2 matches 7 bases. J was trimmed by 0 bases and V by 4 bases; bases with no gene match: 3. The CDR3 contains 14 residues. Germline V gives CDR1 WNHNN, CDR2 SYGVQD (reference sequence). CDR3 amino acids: CASSAAGVSYEQYF. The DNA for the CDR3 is TGCGCCAGCAGTGCGGCGGGAGTCTCCTACGAGCAGTACTTC.

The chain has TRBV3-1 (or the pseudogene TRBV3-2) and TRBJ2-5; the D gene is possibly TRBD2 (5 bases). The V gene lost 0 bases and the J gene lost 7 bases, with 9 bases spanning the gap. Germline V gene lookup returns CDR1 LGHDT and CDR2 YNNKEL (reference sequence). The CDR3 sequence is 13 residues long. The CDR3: CASSQDSAGTQYF. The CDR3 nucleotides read TGTGCCAGCAGCCAAGACTCGGCGGGGACCCAGTACTTC.

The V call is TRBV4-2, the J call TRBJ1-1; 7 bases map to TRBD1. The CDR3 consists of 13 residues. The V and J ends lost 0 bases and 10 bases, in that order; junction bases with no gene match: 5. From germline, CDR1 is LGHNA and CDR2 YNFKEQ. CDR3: CASSQDMRDRAFF. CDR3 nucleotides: TGTGCCAGCAGCCAAGATATGAGGGACAGAGCTTTCTTT.

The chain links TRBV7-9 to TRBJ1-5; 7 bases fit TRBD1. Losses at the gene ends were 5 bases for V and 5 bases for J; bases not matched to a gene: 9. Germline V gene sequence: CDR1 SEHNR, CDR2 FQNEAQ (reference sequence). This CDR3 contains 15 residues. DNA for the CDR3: TGTGCCAGCAGCCCGGGACAGAGTTTCTATCAGCCCCAGCATTTT. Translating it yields CASSPGQSFYQPQHF.

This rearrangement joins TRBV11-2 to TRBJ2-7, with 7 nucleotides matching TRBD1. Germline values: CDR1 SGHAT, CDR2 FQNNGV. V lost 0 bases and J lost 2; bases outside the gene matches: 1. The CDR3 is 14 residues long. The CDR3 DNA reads TGTGCCAGCAGCTTAGACAGGGGGACCTACGAGCAGTACTTC. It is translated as CASSLDRGTYEQYF.

This CDR3 reads CATSSSSGTDTQYF. For the CDR3, the DNA is TGTGCCACCAGCAGCTCTTCAGGGACAGATACGCAGTATTTT. The chain has TRBV15 and TRBJ2-3; TRBD1 might be the D (5 bases). Between the trimmed V and J ends, which lost 3 bases and 3 bases, there was a span of 10 bases. This CDR3 region has 14 residues. CDR1 and CDR2 from the germline V gene are LNHNV and YYDKDF (reference sequence).

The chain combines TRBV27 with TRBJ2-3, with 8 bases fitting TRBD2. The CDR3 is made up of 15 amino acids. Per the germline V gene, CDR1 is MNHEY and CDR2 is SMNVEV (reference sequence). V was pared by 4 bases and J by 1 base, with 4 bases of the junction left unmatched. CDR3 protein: CASSWRAGGTDTQYF. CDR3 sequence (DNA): TGTGCCAGCAGTTGGCGAGCGGGAGGCACAGATACGCAGTATTTT.

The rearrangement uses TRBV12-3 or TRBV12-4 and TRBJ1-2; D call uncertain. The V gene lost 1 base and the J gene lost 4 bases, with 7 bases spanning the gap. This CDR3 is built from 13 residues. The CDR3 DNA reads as TGTGCCAGCAGTTTAGGGCAGGTCTATGGCTACACCTTC. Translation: CASSLGQVYGYTF.

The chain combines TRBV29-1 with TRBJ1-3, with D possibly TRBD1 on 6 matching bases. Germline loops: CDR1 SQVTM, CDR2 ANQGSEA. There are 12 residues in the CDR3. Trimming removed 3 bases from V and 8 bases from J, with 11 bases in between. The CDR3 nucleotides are TGCAGCGTTGATACGCCAGGGGACACCATATATTTT. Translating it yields CSVDTPGDTIYF.

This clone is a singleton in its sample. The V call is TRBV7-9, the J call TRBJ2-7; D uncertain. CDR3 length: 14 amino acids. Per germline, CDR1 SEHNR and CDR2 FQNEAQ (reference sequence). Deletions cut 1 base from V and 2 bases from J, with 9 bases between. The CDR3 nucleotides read TGTGCCAGCAGCTTAGATCTCTCTGCCTACGAGCAGTACTTC. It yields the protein CASSLDLSAYEQYF.

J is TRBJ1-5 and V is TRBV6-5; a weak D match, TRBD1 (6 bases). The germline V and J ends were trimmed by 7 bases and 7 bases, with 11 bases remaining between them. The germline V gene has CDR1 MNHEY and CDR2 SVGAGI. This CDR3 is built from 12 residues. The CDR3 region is CASKIGGQPQHF. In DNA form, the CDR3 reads TGTGCCAGCAAGATAGGGGGACAGCCCCAGCATTTT.

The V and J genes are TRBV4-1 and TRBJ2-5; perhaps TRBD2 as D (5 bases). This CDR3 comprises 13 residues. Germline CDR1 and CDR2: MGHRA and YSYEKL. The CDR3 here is CVRRSGKEETQYF. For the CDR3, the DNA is TGCGTCAGACGGTCCGGGAAGGAGGAGACCCAGTACTTC.

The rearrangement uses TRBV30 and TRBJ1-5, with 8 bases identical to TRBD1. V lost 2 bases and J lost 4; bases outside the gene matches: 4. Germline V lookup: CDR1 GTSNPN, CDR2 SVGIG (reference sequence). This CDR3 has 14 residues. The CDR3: CAWSRQGWNQPQHF. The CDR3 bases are TGTGCCTGGAGTCGACAGGGGTGGAATCAGCCCCAGCATTTT. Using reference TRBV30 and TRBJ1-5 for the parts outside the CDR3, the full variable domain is SQTIHQWPATLVQPVGSPLSLECTVEGTSNPNLYWYRQAAGRGLQLLFYSVGIGQISSEVPQNLSASRPQDRQFILSSKKLLLSDSGFYLCAWSRQGWNQPQHFGDGTRLSIL.

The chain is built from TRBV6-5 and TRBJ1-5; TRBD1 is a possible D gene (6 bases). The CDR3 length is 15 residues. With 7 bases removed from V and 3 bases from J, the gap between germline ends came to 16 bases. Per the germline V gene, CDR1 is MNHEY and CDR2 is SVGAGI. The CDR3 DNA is TGTGCCAGCAAAAGGACAGTCGGTCCCAATCAGCCCCAGCATTTT. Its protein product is CASKRTVGPNQPQHF.

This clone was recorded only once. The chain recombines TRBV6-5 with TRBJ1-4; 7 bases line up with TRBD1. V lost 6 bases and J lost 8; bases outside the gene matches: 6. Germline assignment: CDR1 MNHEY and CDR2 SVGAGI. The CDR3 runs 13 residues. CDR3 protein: CASRDRDMEKLFF. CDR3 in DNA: TGTGCCAGCAGAGACAGGGACATGGAAAAACTGTTTTTT.

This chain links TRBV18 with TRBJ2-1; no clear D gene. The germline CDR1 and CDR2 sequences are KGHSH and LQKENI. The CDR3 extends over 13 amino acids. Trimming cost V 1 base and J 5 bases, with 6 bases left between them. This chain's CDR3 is CASSPLLNNEQFF. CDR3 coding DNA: TGTGCCAGCTCACCACTATTAAACAATGAGCAGTTCTTC.